Listed here are 29 T cell receptor beta chains from one sample, sequenced in a study of Tregs in tolerant kidney transplant recipients. Sequencing used immunoSEQ multiplex PCR; TCRdb keeps in-frame clones, though not all of them. Altogether 55,000 to 80,000 clones are present, 98% being singletons, with the ten largest covering 0.34%. The source material was Tregs from blood, sampled before the transplant. The receptor source for this set is a human donor who received a combined kidney and bone marrow transplant.

V gene TRBV10-3 combines with J gene TRBJ1-2, with 11 bases fitting TRBD1. The germline V gene encodes CDR1 ENHRY and CDR2 SYGVKD. The junction had 14 bases not matched to a gene; V was cut back by 10 bases and J by 7 bases. The CDR3 loop spans 15 amino acids. CDR3 sequence (DNA): TGTGCCACCTACTCGTTAGGACAGGGGGCAAGTGGCTACACCTTC. It codes for CATYSLGQGASGYTF.

This sequence joins TRBV15 and TRBJ2-1; 11 nucleotides match TRBD2. Germline values: CDR1 LNHNV, CDR2 YYDKDF (reference sequence). CDR3 length: 18 amino acids. The ends lost 1 base at V and 4 bases at J; junction bases unmatched: 9. CDR3 sequence: CATSRGVTRLAGYNEQFF. CDR3 DNA: TGTGCCACCAGCAGAGGAGTGACTAGACTAGCGGGATACAATGAGCAGTTCTTC.

This chain uses TRBV28 with TRBJ2-5, with a weak D call TRBD2 (6 bases). This CDR3 is 16 amino acids long. The V gene lost 5 bases and the J gene lost 5 bases, with 21 bases spanning the gap. Per the germline V gene, CDR1 is MDHEN and CDR2 is SYDVKM. The CDR3 reads CASSRHTTGVWETQYF. As DNA, the CDR3 is TGTGCCAGCAGTCGACATACCACGGGGGTTTGGGAGACCCAGTACTTC.

V and J are TRBV7-2 and TRBJ2-3; 9 bases map to TRBD2. The germline CDR1 and CDR2 sequences are SGHTA and FQGNSA. CDR3 length: 15 amino acids. V shed 6 bases, J shed 0 bases, and the junction held 4 bases outside the gene matches. CDR3: CASRSGTSSTDTQYF. Here the CDR3 DNA reads TGTGCCAGCAGAAGCGGGACTAGCAGCACAGATACGCAGTATTTT.

V and J are TRBV7-9 and TRBJ2-3; D is ambiguous. This CDR3 has 14 amino acids. V lost 1 base and J lost 4, with 9 bases in between. Germline loops: CDR1 SEHNR, CDR2 FQNEAQ (reference sequence). CDR3 residues: CASSLVGFSDTQYF. The CDR3 nucleotides are TGTGCCAGCAGCTTAGTTGGCTTTTCAGATACGCAGTATTTT.

V usage is TRBV6-6 and J usage is TRBJ2-7, with TRBD1 matching over 11 bases. There are 14 residues in the CDR3. Germline loops: CDR1 MNHNY, CDR2 SVGAGI (reference sequence). V lost 5 bases and J lost 5; bases outside the gene matches: 5. This CDR3 is CASSRTGGSHEQYF. In nucleotides, the CDR3 is TGTGCCAGCAGTCGGACAGGGGGCTCACACGAGCAGTACTTC.

The CDR3 nucleotides are TGTGCCAGCAGTTGGCAGGGGGAGGGCTACACCTTC. Translation: CASSWQGEGYTF. This sequence joins TRBV28 and TRBJ1-2, with 7 bases fitting TRBD1. The CDR3 length is 12 residues. With 4 bases clipped from V and 8 bases from J, the junction kept 4 bases outside the gene matches. Germline-derived CDR1 and CDR2 are MDHEN and SYDVKM.

J is TRBJ2-3 and V is TRBV5-4; 8 nucleotides align to TRBD2. With 2 bases clipped from V and 0 bases from J, the junction kept 2 bases outside the gene matches. The CDR3 has 15 residues. The germline V gene has CDR1 SGHNT and CDR2 YYREEE (reference sequence). The CDR3 protein is CASSFTSGSTDTQYF. The CDR3 DNA reads as TGTGCCAGCAGCTTTACTAGCGGAAGCACAGATACGCAGTATTTT.

This chain joins TRBV4-1 and TRBJ2-3, with TRBD2 matching over 8 bases. Per the germline V gene, CDR1 is MGHRA and CDR2 is YSYEKL. CDR3 size: 16 residues. Germline trimming cut 3 bases from V and 1 base from J; bases unmatched to any gene: 6. The CDR3 spells CASSQQSGSGTDTQYF. CDR3 coding DNA: TGCGCCAGCAGCCAGCAGAGCGGGAGTGGCACAGATACGCAGTATTTT.

The chain is built from TRBV6-7 and TRBJ2-1, with 10 bases aligning to TRBD2. TRBV6-7 qualifies as an ORF whose function is uncertain. The CDR3 runs to 18 residues. The trim removed 6 bases at V and 4 bases at J, leaving 15 bases unmatched. The CDR3 loop is CASSRSGGALAFYNEQFF. As DNA, the CDR3 is TGTGCCAGCAGCCGGAGCGGGGGGGCCCTGGCCTTTTACAATGAGCAGTTCTTC.

This clone was seen a single time. The gene calls are TRBV4-2 and TRBJ2-7; the D gene is possibly TRBD1 (6 bases). The CDR3 totals 15 residues. Germline assignment: CDR1 LGHNA and CDR2 YNFKEQ. The V and J ends lost 0 bases and 0 bases respectively, with 9 bases between them. Here the CDR3 reads CASSQEGHSSYEQYF. In nucleotides, the CDR3 is TGTGCCAGCAGCCAAGAGGGACACAGCTCCTACGAGCAGTACTTC.

The chain is built from TRBV29-1 and TRBJ1-1; D not resolved. Germline V gene lookup returns CDR1 SQVTM and CDR2 ANQGSEA. CDR3 length: 9 amino acids. V was shortened by 4 bases and J by 11 bases, with 8 bases between the two germline ends. The CDR3 DNA reads as TGCAGCGTTGGGGAGGTGGCTTTCTTT. Translating it yields CSVGEVAFF.

This clone was recorded only once. The chain carries TRBV4-3 and TRBJ2-7, with D possibly being TRBD1 (5 bases). The CDR3 totals 13 residues. Germline CDR1 reads LGHNA; CDR2 reads YSLEER. V lost 0 bases and J lost 7, with 10 bases in between. CDR3 region: CASSQDLGREQYF. CDR3 in DNA: TGCGCCAGCAGCCAAGATCTGGGGCGGGAGCAGTACTTC.

The V call is TRBV28, the J call TRBJ1-1; D ambiguous. V was clipped by 6 bases and J by 2 bases, with 13 bases between them. The V gene's germline CDR1 is MDHEN and CDR2 SYDVKM. The CDR3 is 14 residues long. The CDR3 DNA reads TGTGCCAGCAGGAGGAGGGTAGAAAACACTGAAGCTTTCTTT. It translates to CASRRRVENTEAFF.

This sequence joins TRBV7-2 and TRBJ2-7, with D maybe TRBD1 (7 bases). In germline, CDR1 is SGHTA, CDR2 FQGNSA. The length of the CDR3 is 15 residues. V shed 2 bases and J shed 6 bases, with 17 bases lying between them. CDR3: CASSLQGGPLGEQYF. In DNA, the CDR3 is TGTGCCAGCAGCTTACAGGGGGGCCCTCTAGGCGAGCAGTACTTC.

V and J are TRBV29-1 and TRBJ2-1, with 7 bases lining up with TRBD1. The CDR3 consists of 11 residues. Germline V lookup: CDR1 SQVTM, CDR2 ANQGSEA. The V gene end was trimmed by 6 bases and the J gene end by 7 bases; junction bases not matched to a gene: 3. CDR3 nucleotides: TGCAGCGTACACAGGGGAAATGAGCAGTTCTTC. Protein product: CSVHRGNEQFF.

The gene calls are TRBV4-3 and TRBJ1-1; TRBD1 agrees at 7 bases. Germline-derived CDR1 and CDR2 are LGHNA and YSLEER. Germline trimming cut 5 bases from V and 11 bases from J; bases unmatched to any gene: 11. CDR3 length: 13 amino acids. Written as DNA, the CDR3 is TGCGCCAGCAGCTCATCAACAGGGGAGTCGGCTTTCTTT. Its protein is CASSSSTGESAFF.

The rearrangement links TRBV5-1 to TRBJ2-5; 11 nucleotides align to TRBD2. This CDR3 is 17 amino acids long. Germline CDR1 reads SGHRS; CDR2 reads YFSETQ. The V gene end was trimmed by 0 bases and the J gene end by 4 bases; junction bases not matched to a gene: 8. The CDR3 bases are TGCGCCAGCAGCTTGGAGATTACTAGCGGGAGACGAGAGACCCAGTACTTC. This translates into CASSLEITSGRRETQYF.

A word on this clone: Additional DNA sequences in this sample encode the identical CDR3. The rearrangement uses TRBV4-3 and TRBJ2-3, with D unresolved. The CDR3 has 13 amino acids. Trimming cost V 0 bases and J 5 bases, with 6 bases left between them. Germline values: CDR1 LGHNA, CDR2 YSLEER. The CDR3 DNA is TGCGCCAGCAGCCAAGAGCGGAGAGATACGCAGTATTTT. Translation: CASSQERRDTQYF.

This clone has only one observation. The rearrangement joins TRBV7-6 to TRBJ2-1; D may be TRBD2 (6 bases). Germline CDR1 reads SGHVS; CDR2 reads FNYEAQ. V lost 1 base, J lost 7 bases, and 8 bases lay in between. The CDR3 has 13 residues. CDR3 loop: CASSLGRENEQFF. CDR3 DNA sequence: TGTGCCAGCAGCTTAGGGCGGGAAAATGAGCAGTTCTTC.

This sequence joins TRBV19 and TRBJ2-7, with a tentative D call TRBD1 (5 bases). The V gene's germline CDR1 is LNHDA and CDR2 SQIVND (reference sequence). The CDR3 is 13 amino acids. V dropped 3 bases and J dropped 6 bases, with 12 bases sitting between them. The CDR3 protein is CASSIRQSAEQYF. CDR3 bases: TGTGCCAGTAGTATTAGACAGTCGGCCGAGCAGTACTTC.

This clone was detected only once. J is TRBJ2-7 and V is TRBV11-3; D is ambiguous. The CDR3 is 13 residues long. V lost 0 bases, J lost 2 bases, and 5 bases lay in between. In germline, CDR1 is SGHNT, CDR2 YENEEA. The CDR3 nucleotides read TGTGCCAGCAGCTTAGATCTTACCTACGAGCAGTACTTC. It encodes CASSLDLTYEQYF.

The rearrangement uses TRBV7-2 and TRBJ2-5, with D hard to call. The CDR3 runs 14 residues. V lost 1 base to trimming and J lost 5 bases, with 11 bases between them. Germline-derived CDR1 and CDR2 are SGHTA and FQGNSA. CDR3: CASSLGSGRETQYF. As DNA, the CDR3 is TGTGCCAGCAGCTTAGGATCTGGTCGGGAGACCCAGTACTTC.

This chain uses TRBV11-3 with TRBJ1-1, with unresolved D. This CDR3 comprises 11 residues. The germline gives CDR1 SGHNT, CDR2 YENEEA. The germline V and J ends were trimmed by 5 bases and 4 bases, with 5 bases remaining between them. The chain's CDR3 is CASSGPTEAFF. CDR3 nucleotides: TGTGCCAGCAGCGGGCCCACTGAAGCTTTCTTT.

This clone occurred once. The V and J genes are TRBV19 and TRBJ1-2; D is possibly TRBD1 (5 bases). The CDR3 has 13 residues. V lost 6 bases and J 10 bases, leaving 18 bases between the germline ends. Germline V gene lookup returns CDR1 LNHDA and CDR2 SQIVND (reference sequence). The CDR3 protein is CASSPGGDRDYTF. The CDR3 DNA follows: TGTGCCAGTAGCCCCGGAGGGGATCGGGACTACACCTTC. The full variable domain, with the rest looked up from reference TRBV19 and TRBJ1-2, is DGGITQSPKYLFRKEGQNVTLSCEQNLNHDAMYWYRQDPGQGLRLIYYSQIVNDFQKGDIAEGYSVSREKKESFPLTVTSAQKNPTAFYLCASSPGGDRDYTFGSGTRLTVV.

The chain uses TRBV28 and TRBJ1-2, with TRBD1 matching 7 bases. V was pared by 6 bases and J by 3 bases, with 1 base of the junction left unmatched. This CDR3 spans 12 amino acids. Germline lookup yields CDR1 MDHEN and CDR2 SYDVKM. Here the CDR3 reads CASRGQYYGYTF. As DNA, the CDR3 is TGTGCCAGCAGGGGACAGTACTATGGCTACACCTTC.

V gene TRBV13 combines with J gene TRBJ2-3, with D possibly TRBD2 on 7 matching bases. The CDR3 is 16 residues long. Germline V lookup: CDR1 PRHDT, CDR2 FYEKMQ (reference sequence). Trimming pared 5 bases from V and 5 bases from J, leaving 20 bases between. CDR3 in DNA: TGTGCCAGCAGCCGTCGGGGGGCCGAGAGAGTAGATACGCAGTATTTT. Its protein product is CASSRRGAERVDTQYF.

V and J are TRBV7-9 and TRBJ1-2; a possible D gene is TRBD1 (6 bases). V was pared by 10 bases and J by 1 base, with 13 bases between. The CDR3 is 13 amino acids. Germline V gene lookup returns CDR1 SEHNR and CDR2 FQNEAQ (reference sequence). DNA of the CDR3: TGTGCCATCCCGACAGGTCGTAACTATGGCTACACCTTC. Amino acid sequence: CAIPTGRNYGYTF.

The chain has TRBV11-2 and TRBJ1-6, with a tentative D call TRBD1 (5 bases). V lost 10 bases and J 8 bases, leaving 12 bases between the germline ends. The CDR3 sequence is 12 residues long. Germline V gene lookup returns CDR1 SGHAT and CDR2 FQNNGV. In DNA form, the CDR3 reads TGTGCCATCACCCAGGGCGATTCACCCCTCCACTTT. As protein: CAITQGDSPLHF.